This TCR beta chain was obtained from a study of metastatic and nonmetastatic thyroid tumors. Looking at the study overall: The study looked at repertoires side by side in blood and in tumor or nodule tissue from malignant and benign thyroid patients. Study-level findings and limits: Reported TCR beta diversity, measured in blood and tumor, was significantly higher for malignant thyroid tumors than for benign nodules.

Original processing methods: Built for papillary thyroid cancer, a distant-metastasis classifier drew on CDR3 differences across clinicopathological groups. With MiXCR, TCRdb called clones anew from the PCR reads. Here the V and J calls rest on TCRdb's processing, not on the authors' analysis. Of about 9,600 clones listed, 25% to 40% are singletons. Not a single patient had been given any form of treatment at any point before undergoing thyroid surgery. In this sample, this clone turned up a few times. Its matching antigen is unknown. The CDR3 totals 13 residues. Trimming took 10 bases from V and 6 from J; bases not matched to a gene: 5. Germline assignment: CDR1 LNHDA and CDR2 SQIVND (reference sequence).

Sample: tumor tissue. The V call is TRBV19, the J call TRBJ1-5; 11 bases are a match to TRBD1. The clonotype originates from a female donor with papillary thyroid cancer or a benign thyroid nodule (not recorded which). Some clones in this sample may be carry-over from other donors' samples. The CDR3 coding sequence is TGTGCCACCGCCGGGACAGGGGGTCAGCCCCAGCATTTT. The encoded protein is CATAGTGGQPQHF.